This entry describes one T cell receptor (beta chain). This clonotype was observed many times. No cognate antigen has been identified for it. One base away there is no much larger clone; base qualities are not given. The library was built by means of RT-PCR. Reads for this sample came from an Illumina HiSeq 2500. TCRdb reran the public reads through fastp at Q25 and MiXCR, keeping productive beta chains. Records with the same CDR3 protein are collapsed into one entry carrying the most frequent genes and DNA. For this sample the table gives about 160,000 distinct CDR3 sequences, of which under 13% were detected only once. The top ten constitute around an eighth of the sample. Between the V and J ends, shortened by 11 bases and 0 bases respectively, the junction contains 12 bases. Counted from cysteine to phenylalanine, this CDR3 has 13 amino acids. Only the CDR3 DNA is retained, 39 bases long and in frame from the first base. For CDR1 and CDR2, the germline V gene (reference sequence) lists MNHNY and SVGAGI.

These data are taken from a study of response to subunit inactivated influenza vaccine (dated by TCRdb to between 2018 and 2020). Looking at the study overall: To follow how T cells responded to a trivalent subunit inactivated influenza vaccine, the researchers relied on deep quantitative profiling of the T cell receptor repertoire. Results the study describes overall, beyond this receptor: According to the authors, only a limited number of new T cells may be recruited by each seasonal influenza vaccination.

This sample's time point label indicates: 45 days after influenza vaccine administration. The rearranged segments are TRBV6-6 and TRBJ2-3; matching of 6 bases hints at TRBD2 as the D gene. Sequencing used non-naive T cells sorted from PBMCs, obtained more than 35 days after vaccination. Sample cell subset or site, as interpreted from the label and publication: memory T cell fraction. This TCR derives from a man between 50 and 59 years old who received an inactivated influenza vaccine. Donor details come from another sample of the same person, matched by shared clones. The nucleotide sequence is TGTGCCGGGAGCGGGTATAGCACAGATACGCAGTATTTT. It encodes CAGSGYSTDTQYF.